This TCR beta chain was retrieved from a study of breast tumors, draining lymph nodes, adjacent tissues. Germline CDR1 reads MNHNY; CDR2 reads SVGAGI (reference sequence). This CDR3 spans 20 amino acids. A word on this clonotype: Its antigen is still unknown. This may be a read error, as it is one base from a much larger clone.

Axillary draining lymph nodes of breast cancer patients supplied the node samples. Findings and caveats of the study: Tumor TCR diversity was below lymph nodes but above nontumor tissue.

TCRdb recomputed calls from the multiplex PCR reads with MiXCR, one row per CDR3 protein. The sample records around 130,000 distinct CDR3 sequences, around a third being singletons. What was sequenced was axillary lymph node tissue. This sequence joins TRBV6-6 and TRBJ2-1; no clear D gene. This clonotype was obtained from a female donor with breast cancer. Some clones in this sample may be carry-over from other donors' samples. CDR3 nucleotide sequence: TGTGCCAGCAGTTACTCCCCCGCCCCGGGCTCCACGTATCGAAACAATGAGCGGTTCTTC. It translates to CASSYSPAPGSTYRNNERFF.